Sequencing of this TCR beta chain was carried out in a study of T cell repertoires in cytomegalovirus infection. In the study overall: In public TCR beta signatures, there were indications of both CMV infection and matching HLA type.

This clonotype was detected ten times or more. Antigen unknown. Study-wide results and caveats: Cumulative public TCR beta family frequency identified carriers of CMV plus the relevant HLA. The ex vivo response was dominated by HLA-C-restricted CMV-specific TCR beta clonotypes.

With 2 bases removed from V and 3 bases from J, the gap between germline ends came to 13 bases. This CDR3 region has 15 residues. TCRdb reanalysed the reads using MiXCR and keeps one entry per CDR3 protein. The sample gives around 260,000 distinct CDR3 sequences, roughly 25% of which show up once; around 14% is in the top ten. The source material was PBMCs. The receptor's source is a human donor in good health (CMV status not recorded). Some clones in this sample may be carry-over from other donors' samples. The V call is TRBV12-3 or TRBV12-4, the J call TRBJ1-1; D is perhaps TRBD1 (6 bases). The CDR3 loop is CASSLSPRGYTEAFF. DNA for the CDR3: TGTGCCAGCAGTTTATCCCCCAGGGGATACACTGAAGCTTTCTTT.